This T cell receptor (beta chain) was observed in a study of T-cell memory formation after mild COVID-19. Study-wide results and caveats: Day 15 to 85 contracting clones showed balanced CD4/CD8; later expanders leaned CD4+.

TCRdb reprocessed the 5' RACE reads with MiXCR, giving one entry per CDR3 protein. The sample lists hundreds of thousands of distinct CDR3 sequences; about a fifth were seen once. Germline V gives CDR1 SEHNR, CDR2 FQNEAQ (reference sequence). CDR3 size: 15 residues. With 5 bases removed from V and 0 bases from J, the gap between germline ends came to 10 bases. In this sample, this clonotype turned up many times. The antigen is not known. Input material: PBMCs or a T cell subset sorted from them (not recorded which). The source of this sequence is an adult woman who had mild COVID-19 (a few samples of this study predate the infection). Cell type and time point are not known. The chain uses TRBV7-9 and TRBJ1-4, with D possibly matching TRBD1 (5 bases). The CDR3 spells CASSIRQTTNEKLFF. CDR3 sequence (DNA): TGTGCCAGCAGCATCCGACAGACAACTAATGAAAAACTGTTTTTT.